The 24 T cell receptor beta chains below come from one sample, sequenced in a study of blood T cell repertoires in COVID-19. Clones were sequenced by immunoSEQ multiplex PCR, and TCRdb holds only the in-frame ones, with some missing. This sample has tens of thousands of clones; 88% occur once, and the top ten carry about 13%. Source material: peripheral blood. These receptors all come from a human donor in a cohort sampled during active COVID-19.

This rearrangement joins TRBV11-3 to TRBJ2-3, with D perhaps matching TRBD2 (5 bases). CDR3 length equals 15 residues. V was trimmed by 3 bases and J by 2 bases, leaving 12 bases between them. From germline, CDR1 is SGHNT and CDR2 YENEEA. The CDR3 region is CASSFGGGVTDTQYF. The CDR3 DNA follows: TGTGCCAGCAGCTTCGGAGGTGGAGTCACAGATACGCAGTATTTT.

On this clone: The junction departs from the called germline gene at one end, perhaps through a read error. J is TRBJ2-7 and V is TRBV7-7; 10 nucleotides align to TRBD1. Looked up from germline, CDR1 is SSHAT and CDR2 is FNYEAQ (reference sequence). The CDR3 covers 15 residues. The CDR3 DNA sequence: TGTGCTAGCAGCCTGGGGGACAGGGGTTCCTACGAGCAGTACTTC. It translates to CASSLGDRGSYEQYF.

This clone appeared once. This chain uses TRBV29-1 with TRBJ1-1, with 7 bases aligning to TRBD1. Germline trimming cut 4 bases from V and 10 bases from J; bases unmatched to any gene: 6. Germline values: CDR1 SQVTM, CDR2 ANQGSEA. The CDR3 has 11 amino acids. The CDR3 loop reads CSVGQGKGAFF. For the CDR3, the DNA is TGCAGCGTTGGACAGGGTAAGGGAGCTTTCTTT.

Written as DNA, the CDR3 is TGTGCCTGGAGTGGGGACAGCTCTGGAAACACCATATATTTT. Translation: CAWSGDSSGNTIYF. V usage is TRBV30 and J usage is TRBJ1-3, with TRBD1 identical over 7 bases. The CDR3 is 14 amino acids. Germline CDR1 reads GTSNPN; CDR2 reads SVGIG (reference sequence). V lost 1 base, J lost 0 bases, and 0 bases stayed unmatched.

The CDR3 DNA reads as TGTGCCAGCTCACTAGGCTTGGGACAGCCCTCTTCACCCCTCCACTTT. Protein sequence: CASSLGLGQPSSPLHF. The chain uses TRBV18 and TRBJ1-6; 7 bases align to TRBD1. The CDR3 length is 16 residues. Germline CDR1 and CDR2: KGHSH and LQKENI. Unmatched junction bases numbered 12, after V lost 4 bases and J lost 9 bases.

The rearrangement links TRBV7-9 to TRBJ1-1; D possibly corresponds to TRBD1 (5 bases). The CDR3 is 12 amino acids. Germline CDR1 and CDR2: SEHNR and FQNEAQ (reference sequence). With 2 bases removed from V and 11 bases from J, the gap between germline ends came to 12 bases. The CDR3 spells CASSLSVQEAFF. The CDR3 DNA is TGTGCCAGCAGCTTATCGGTACAGGAGGCTTTCTTT.

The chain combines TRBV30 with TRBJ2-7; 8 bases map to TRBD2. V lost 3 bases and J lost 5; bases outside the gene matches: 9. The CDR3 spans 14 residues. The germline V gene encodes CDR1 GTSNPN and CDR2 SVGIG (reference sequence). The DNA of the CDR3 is TGTGCCTGGAGCGCGCGGGGGGCCGGCCACGAGCAGTACTTC. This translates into CAWSARGAGHEQYF.

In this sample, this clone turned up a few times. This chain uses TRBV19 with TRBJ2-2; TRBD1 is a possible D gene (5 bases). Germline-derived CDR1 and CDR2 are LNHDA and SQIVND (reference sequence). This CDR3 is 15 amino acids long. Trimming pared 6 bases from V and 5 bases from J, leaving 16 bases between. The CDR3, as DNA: TGTGCCAGTAGAAGGGGCAGGGCAGGAACCGGGGAGCTGTTTTTT. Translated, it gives CASRRGRAGTGELFF.

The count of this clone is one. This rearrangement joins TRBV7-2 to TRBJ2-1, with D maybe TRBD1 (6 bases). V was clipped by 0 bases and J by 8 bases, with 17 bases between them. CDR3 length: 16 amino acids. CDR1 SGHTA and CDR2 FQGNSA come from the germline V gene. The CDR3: CASSLASGVPRDEQFF. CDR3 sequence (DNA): TGTGCCAGCAGCTTAGCCTCAGGGGTCCCCCGGGATGAGCAGTTCTTC.

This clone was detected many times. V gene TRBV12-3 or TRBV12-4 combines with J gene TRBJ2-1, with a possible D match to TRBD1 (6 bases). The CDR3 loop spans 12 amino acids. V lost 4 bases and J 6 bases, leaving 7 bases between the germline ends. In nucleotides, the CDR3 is TGTGCCAGCAGTTGGACAGTCAATGAGCAGTTCTTC. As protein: CASSWTVNEQFF.

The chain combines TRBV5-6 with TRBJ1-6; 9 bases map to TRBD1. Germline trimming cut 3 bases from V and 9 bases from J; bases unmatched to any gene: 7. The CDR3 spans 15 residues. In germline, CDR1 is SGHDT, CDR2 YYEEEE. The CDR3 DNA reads TGTGCCAGCAGCTCGGGACAGGGTTCGGGTTCACCCCTCCACTTT. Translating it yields CASSSGQGSGSPLHF.

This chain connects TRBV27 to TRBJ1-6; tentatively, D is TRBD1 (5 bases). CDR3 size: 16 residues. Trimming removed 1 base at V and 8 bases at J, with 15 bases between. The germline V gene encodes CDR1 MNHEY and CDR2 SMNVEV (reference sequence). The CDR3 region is CASSLFGQGQYSPLHF. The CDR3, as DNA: TGTGCCAGCAGTTTATTTGGCCAGGGCCAATATTCACCCCTCCACTTT.

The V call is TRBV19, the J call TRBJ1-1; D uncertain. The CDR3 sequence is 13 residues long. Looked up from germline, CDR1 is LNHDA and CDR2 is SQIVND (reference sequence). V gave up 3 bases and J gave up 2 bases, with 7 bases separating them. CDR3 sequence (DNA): TGTGCCAGTAGTATTTCCCTCAACACTGAAGCTTTCTTT. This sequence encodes CASSISLNTEAFF.

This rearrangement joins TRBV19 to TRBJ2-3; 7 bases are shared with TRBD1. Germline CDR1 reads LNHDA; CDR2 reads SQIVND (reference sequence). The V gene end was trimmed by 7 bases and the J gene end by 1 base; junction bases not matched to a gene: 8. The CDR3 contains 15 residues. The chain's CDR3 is CASNLGGSRTDTQYF. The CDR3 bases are TGTGCCAGTAACCTAGGGGGCAGCCGCACAGATACGCAGTATTTT.

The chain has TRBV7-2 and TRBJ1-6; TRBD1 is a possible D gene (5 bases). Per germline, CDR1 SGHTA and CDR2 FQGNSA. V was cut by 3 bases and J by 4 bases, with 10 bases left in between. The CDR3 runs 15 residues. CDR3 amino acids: CASSLNGGYNSPLHF. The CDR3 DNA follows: TGTGCCAGCAGCTTGAACGGGGGTTATAATTCACCCCTCCACTTT.

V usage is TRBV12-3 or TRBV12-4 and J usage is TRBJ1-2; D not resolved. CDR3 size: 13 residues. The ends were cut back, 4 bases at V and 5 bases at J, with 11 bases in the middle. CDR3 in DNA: TGTGCCAGCAGTTCGCGGGCGCGGTATGGCTACACCTTC. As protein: CASSSRARYGYTF.

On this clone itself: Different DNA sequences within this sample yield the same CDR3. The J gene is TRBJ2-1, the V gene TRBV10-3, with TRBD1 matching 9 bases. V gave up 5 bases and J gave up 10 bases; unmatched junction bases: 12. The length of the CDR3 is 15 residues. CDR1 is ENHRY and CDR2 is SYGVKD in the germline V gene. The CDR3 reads CAISKTRDRAEEQFF. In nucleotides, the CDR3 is TGTGCCATCAGTAAGACCCGGGACAGGGCGGAAGAGCAGTTCTTC.

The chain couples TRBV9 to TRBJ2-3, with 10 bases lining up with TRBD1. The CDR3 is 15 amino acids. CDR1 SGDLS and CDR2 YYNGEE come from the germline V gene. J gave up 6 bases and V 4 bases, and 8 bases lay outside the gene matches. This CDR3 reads CASSIRGQGRDTQYF. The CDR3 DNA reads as TGTGCCAGCAGCATTAGGGGACAGGGGCGGGATACGCAGTATTTT.

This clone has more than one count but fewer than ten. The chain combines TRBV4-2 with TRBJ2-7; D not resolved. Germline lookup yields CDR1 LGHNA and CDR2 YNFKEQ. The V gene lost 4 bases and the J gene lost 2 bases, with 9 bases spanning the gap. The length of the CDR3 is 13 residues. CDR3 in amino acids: CASSRGGAYEQYF. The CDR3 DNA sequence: TGTGCCAGCAGCCGCGGCGGTGCCTACGAGCAGTACTTC.

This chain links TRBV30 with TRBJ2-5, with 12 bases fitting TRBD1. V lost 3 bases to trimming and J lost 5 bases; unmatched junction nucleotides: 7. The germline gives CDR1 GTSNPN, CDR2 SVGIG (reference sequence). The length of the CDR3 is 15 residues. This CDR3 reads CAWRVGTGGSETQYF. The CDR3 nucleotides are TGTGCCTGGAGGGTTGGGACAGGGGGCTCGGAGACCCAGTACTTC.

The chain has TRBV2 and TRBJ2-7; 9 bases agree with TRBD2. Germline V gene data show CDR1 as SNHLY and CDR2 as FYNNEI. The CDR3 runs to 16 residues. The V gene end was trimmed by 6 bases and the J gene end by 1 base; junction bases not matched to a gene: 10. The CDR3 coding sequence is TGTGCCAGCAGCCCCGGCCCAGCGGGGGGATCCTACGAGCAGTACTTC. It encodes CASSPGPAGGSYEQYF.

The CDR3 loop reads CASSPSEGGTEAFF. The CDR3 DNA is TGTGCCAGCAGCCCCAGTGAGGGAGGGACTGAAGCTTTCTTT. The rearrangement joins TRBV6-6 to TRBJ1-1, with D uncertain. The V and J ends lost 6 bases and 5 bases respectively, with 16 bases between them. Per the germline V gene, CDR1 is MNHNY and CDR2 is SVGAGI (reference sequence). This CDR3 spans 14 amino acids.

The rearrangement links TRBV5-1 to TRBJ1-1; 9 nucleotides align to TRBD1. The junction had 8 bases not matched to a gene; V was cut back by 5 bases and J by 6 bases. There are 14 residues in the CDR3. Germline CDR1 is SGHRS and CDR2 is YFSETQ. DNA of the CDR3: TGCGCCAGCAGAGGGACAGGGTTTTGGTCTGAAGCTTTCTTT. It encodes CASRGTGFWSEAFF.

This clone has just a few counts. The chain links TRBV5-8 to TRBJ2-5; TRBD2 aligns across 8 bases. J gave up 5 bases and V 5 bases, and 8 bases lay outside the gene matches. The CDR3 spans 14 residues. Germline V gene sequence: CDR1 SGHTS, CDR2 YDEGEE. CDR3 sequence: CASSDGLARETQYF. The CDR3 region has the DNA TGTGCCAGCAGTGATGGACTAGCAAGGGAGACCCAGTACTTC.